This section outlines one T cell receptor beta chain sequence together with its context. The CDR3 covers 16 residues. The germline CDR1 and CDR2 sequences are SGDLS and YYNGEE. Between the trimmed V and J ends, which lost 3 bases and 4 bases, there was a span of 17 bases. This sample is part of a study of blood T cell repertoires in COVID-19. Across the whole study: Donors in the United States, Italy and Spain gave samples during acute or convalescent COVID-19.

Profiled with immunoSEQ multiplex PCR; TCRdb holds only in-frame clones, not every one. The sample records 200,000 or so clones, approximately 85% being singletons. The TCR originated in a man aged 60-69 years with acute or convalescent COVID-19. The chain uses TRBV9 and TRBJ2-1; weak D call: TRBD2 (5 bases). Material for sequencing was peripheral blood. CDR3 coding DNA: TGTGCCAGCAGCGGGGATTCTAGCTATGTGTACAATGAGCAGTTCTTC. This codes for CASSGDSSYVYNEQFF.